Listed here are 6 T cell receptor beta chains from one sample, sequenced in a study of control samples from healthy donors and cancer patients. TCRdb's table, derived via immunoSEQ multiplex PCR, lists solely in-frame clones and lacks some. The sample includes about 120,000 clones, 80% to 90% of them seen just once. Sequencing was performed on blood. These receptors all come from a man in his fifties or sixties in good health.

The rearrangement links TRBV7-9 to TRBJ1-6, with D possibly being TRBD1 (5 bases). Germline loops: CDR1 SEHNR, CDR2 FQNEAQ (reference sequence). V shed 4 bases and J shed 7 bases, with 5 bases lying between them. The CDR3 runs to 12 residues. The CDR3 is CASSSGNSPLHF. CDR3 bases: TGTGCCAGCAGCTCAGGGAATTCACCCCTCCACTTT.

The table lists this clone with a count of one. The rearrangement joins TRBV10-3 to TRBJ2-5; the D gene is possibly TRBD2 (5 bases). This CDR3 comprises 13 residues. Germline-derived CDR1 and CDR2 are ENHRY and SYGVKD. The germline V and J ends were trimmed by 10 bases and 5 bases, with 17 bases remaining between them. The CDR3 sequence is CATSAGVEETQYF. Here the CDR3 DNA reads TGTGCCACCTCCGCCGGGGTGGAGGAGACCCAGTACTTC.

The table lists this clone with a few counts. J is TRBJ1-2 and V is TRBV15, with D perhaps TRBD1 (5 bases). CDR3 length: 16 residues. Germline values: CDR1 LNHNV, CDR2 YYDKDF (reference sequence). V was clipped by 0 bases and J by 8 bases, with 19 bases between them. The chain's CDR3 is CATSRDVEGKMRGYTF. The DNA for the CDR3 is TGTGCCACCAGCAGAGATGTCGAGGGGAAGATGCGGGGCTACACCTTC.

As DNA, the CDR3 is TGTGCCAGCAGTGATTCCGGGACAATCGGCAGACCCCTCCACTTT. Translated, it gives CASSDSGTIGRPLHF. The chain carries TRBV2 and TRBJ1-6; D possibly corresponds to TRBD1 (6 bases). CDR3 size: 15 residues. The V and J ends lost 3 bases and 12 bases respectively, with 18 bases between them. Per the germline V gene, CDR1 is SNHLY and CDR2 is FYNNEI.

The chain is built from TRBV5-6 and TRBJ1-1; the D is unclear. Per germline, CDR1 SGHDT and CDR2 YYEEEE. V shed 2 bases and J shed 5 bases, with 7 bases lying between them. CDR3 length: 12 amino acids. The CDR3, as DNA: TGTGCCAGCAGCTTACTCGCTACTGAAGCTTTCTTT. Protein product: CASSLLATEAFF.

This clone was recorded a few times. This chain joins TRBV6-6 and TRBJ2-7, with TRBD2 matching over 15 bases. V lost 5 bases to trimming and J lost 0 bases; unmatched junction nucleotides: 11. This CDR3 is built from 19 residues. Per germline, CDR1 MNHNY and CDR2 SVGAGI (reference sequence). DNA for the CDR3: TGTGCCAGCAGTCCCAAGGGACTAGCGGGGGGAATCGTCTCCTACGAGCAGTACTTC. Protein: CASSPKGLAGGIVSYEQYF.